This T cell receptor beta chain was captured by sequencing in a study of T cell responses to AZD1222 COVID-19 vaccine. Broader study findings: There were repertoire samples only from the period after the peak T cell response. The reported proportion of spike-specific TCRs targeting unmutated variant regions was nearly half. It should be noted that donors were predominantly white British and more often female, and clonal diversity was possibly underestimated.

The CDR3 has 14 amino acids. V gave up 0 bases and J gave up 4 bases; unmatched junction bases: 2. CDR1 SQVTM and CDR2 ANQGSEA come from the germline V gene. Produced via immunoSEQ multiplex PCR; TCRdb's table is partial and in-frame only. Altogether 150,000 or so clones are present, about 89% being singletons, with the ten largest covering 3.8%. As to this clone: The antigen remains unidentified.

The sequence came from an adult who received the AZD1222 COVID-19 vaccine. The material sequenced was peripheral blood, taken 28 days after the second AZD1222 dose. The gene calls are TRBV29-1 and TRBJ1-2; 10 bases fit TRBD1. The CDR3: CSVEEGTGAYGYTF. DNA of the CDR3: TGCAGCGTTGAAGAAGGGACAGGGGCCTATGGCTACACCTTC.